Listed below are T cell receptor beta chains from one sample, sequenced in a study of regulatory T cells in long-lasting Graves disease. Each CDR3 protein is one row after TCRdb ran MiXCR on the multiplex PCR reads. The table lists 550,000 to 700,000 distinct CDR3 sequences, 16% of them singletons. This sample also belongs to another study, concerning T cells in Graves' hyperthyroidism and ophthalmopathy.

This specimen consisted of peripheral blood mononuclear cells (PBMCs), obtained at new diagnosis, from a patient treated with antithyroid drugs. These receptor sequences come from a man younger than 30 with Graves disease. CDR3s include the opening cysteine and the closing phenylalanine or tryptophan. A D gene is named only where the DNA matches it firmly. Size is omitted from some rows. Given values are once, few, many or a class for expanded clones.

size: many; D: TRBD2; V: TRBV6-1; J: TRBJ2-7; DNA: TGTGCCAGCAGTGCGCCTTTGGGGGGGTCGAGCTACGAGCAGTACTTC; CDR3: CASSAPLGGSSYEQYF
size: many; D: .; V: TRBV2; J: TRBJ2-3; DNA: TGTGCCAGCAGTAGCTCAGTTTCACGAGATACGCAGTATTTT; CDR3: CASSSSVSRDTQYF
size: many; D: .; V: TRBV20-1; J: TRBJ2-3; DNA: TGCAGTGCTAGCGCCCTGACCAGTGCGGCGGATACGCAGTATTTT; CDR3: CSASALTSAADTQYF
size: many; D: .; V: TRBV7-7; J: TRBJ2-3; DNA: TGTGCTAGCAGCTTAGCCGTGGGAGAACTCACAGATACGCAGTATTTT; CDR3: CASSLAVGELTDTQYF
size: many; D: .; V: TRBV13; J: TRBJ2-7; DNA: TGTGCCAGCAGCCTTGCCAGGGAGTTTCCCTACGAGCAGTACTTC; CDR3: CASSLAREFPYEQYF
size: .; D: .; V: TRBV28; J: TRBJ2-7; DNA: TGTTCCAGCAGTTTATGGAGGGGGATAGGGAACGAGCAGTACTTT; CDR3: CSSSLWRGIGNEQYF
size: .; D: .; V: TRBV13; J: TRBJ2-1; DNA: TGTGCCAGCAGCTCGGCAGGGAGGCCCTACAATGAGCAGTTCTTC; CDR3: CASSSAGRPYNEQFF
size: many; D: TRBD1; V: TRBV27; J: TRBJ2-7; DNA: TGTGCCAGCAGTTTCGACGGGACAGCCCGGGAGCAGTACTTC; CDR3: CASSFDGTAREQYF
size: many; D: TRBD2; V: TRBV25-1; J: TRBJ2-1; DNA: TGTGCCAGCGAAAGACTAGCGGGGAGGGGCTACAATGAGCAGTTCTTC; CDR3: CASERLAGRGYNEQFF
size: .; D: .; V: TRBV14; J: TRBJ2-4; DNA: TGTGCCAGCAGCCAAGGGGGCATAGCCAAAAACATTCAGTACTTC; CDR3: CASSQGGIAKNIQYF
size: many; D: .; V: TRBV28; J: TRBJ2-1; DNA: TGTGCCAGCAGTTTAACGCGCTGGGTAGGGTTCTTC; CDR3: CASSLTRWVGFF
size: few; D: TRBD1; V: TRBV25-1; J: TRBJ2-3; DNA: TGTGCCACCTCGGACAGGCTCAGCACAGATACGCAGTATTTT; CDR3: CATSDRLSTDTQYF
size: few; D: .; V: TRBV29-1; J: TRBJ2-5; DNA: TGCAGCGTTTCACAGAATCAAGAGACCCAGTACTTC; CDR3: CSVSQNQETQYF
size: many; D: .; V: TRBV5-5; J: TRBJ2-3; DNA: TGTGCCAGCAGTCCCCCCGGGACCACAGATACGCAGTATTTT; CDR3: CASSPPGTTDTQYF
size: few; D: .; V: TRBV5-5; J: TRBJ2-7; DNA: TGTGCCAGCAGCAATCCGGGCCGCTCCCTCTACGAGCAGTACTTC; CDR3: CASSNPGRSLYEQYF
size: few; D: TRBD1; V: TRBV6-1; J: TRBJ1-4; DNA: TGTGCCAGCAGTGAAAGGCAGGGGGCGAAACTTGAAAAACTGTTTTTT; CDR3: CASSERQGAKLEKLFF
size: many; D: TRBD2; V: TRBV5-1; J: TRBJ2-1; DNA: TGCGCCAGCAGCTTGGGCCGCCAGGCGGGAGGATCCGATGAGCAGTTCTTC; CDR3: CASSLGRQAGGSDEQFF
size: many; D: TRBD2; V: TRBV27; J: TRBJ2-1; DNA: TGTGCCAGCAGTACTCGCGGGAGGAGGAATGAGCAGTTCTTC; CDR3: CASSTRGRRNEQFF
size: few; D: TRBD1; V: TRBV4-1; J: TRBJ1-6; DNA: TGCGCCAGCAGCCAAGTGGGGACAGGGAATTCACCCCTCCACTTT; CDR3: CASSQVGTGNSPLHF
size: many; D: .; V: TRBV6-1; J: TRBJ2-1; DNA: TGTGCCAGCAGTGACAGGGGGGGCGATGAGCAGTTCTTC; CDR3: CASSDRGGDEQFF
size: many; D: .; V: TRBV6-1; J: TRBJ1-5; DNA: TGTGCCAGCAGTGAATGGACTTCCTCAAATCAGCCCCAGCATTTT; CDR3: CASSEWTSSNQPQHF
size: .; D: .; V: TRBV6-2/TRBV6-3; J: TRBJ2-2; DNA: TGTGCCAGCAGTGAAGTTTTTCCCCAATCCACCGGGGAGCCGTTTTTT; CDR3: CASSEVFPQSTGEPFF
size: .; D: .; V: TRBV24-1; J: TRBJ1-2; DNA: TGTGCCACCAGTGATTTGCAGGGTCCGGTAACTAACTATGGCTACACCTTC; CDR3: CATSDLQGPVTNYGYTF
size: many; D: TRBD1; V: TRBV27; J: TRBJ2-7; DNA: TGTGCCGTCGGGACAGGGGTCGACGAGCAGTACTTC; CDR3: CAVGTGVDEQYF
size: many; D: .; V: TRBV7-9; J: TRBJ1-2; DNA: TGTGCCAGCAGCCTGGCGGACTATGGCTACACCTTC; CDR3: CASSLADYGYTF
size: .; D: .; V: TRBV11-3; J: TRBJ2-4; DNA: TGTGCCAGCAGCTCTGACTCACACCCAAACATTCAGTACTTC; CDR3: CASSSDSHPNIQYF
size: .; D: .; V: TRBV11-3; J: TRBJ1-6; DNA: TGTGCCAGCAGCTTATTCCCTTCTCCTTCACCCCTCCACTTT; CDR3: CASSLFPSPSPLHF
size: few; D: .; V: TRBV30; J: TRBJ2-3; DNA: TGTGCCTGTTGGGGACAAAGCACAGATACGCAGTATTTT; CDR3: CACWGQSTDTQYF
size: few; D: TRBD2; V: TRBV6-1; J: TRBJ2-2; DNA: TGTGCCAGCTGGGCTACGGGACTATACACCGGGGAGCTGTTTTTT; CDR3: CASWATGLYTGELFF
size: .; D: TRBD1; V: TRBV11-1; J: TRBJ2-7; DNA: TGTGCCAGCAGCCCCAGACAGGGCTTGGACGAGCAGTACTTC; CDR3: CASSPRQGLDEQYF
size: many; D: .; V: TRBV5-1; J: TRBJ2-1; DNA: TGCGCCAGCAGCGACCGGGCGAGGAACCCTAACAATGAGCAGTTCTTC; CDR3: CASSDRARNPNNEQFF
size: few; D: .; V: TRBV7-8; J: TRBJ2-1; DNA: TGTGCCAGCAGCTTTAACCCGGGCAATGAGCAGTTCTTC; CDR3: CASSFNPGNEQFF
size: few; D: .; V: TRBV6-1; J: TRBJ1-2; DNA: TGTGCCAGCGCAGTGGCCGGCTATGGCTACACCTTC; CDR3: CASAVAGYGYTF
size: many; D: .; V: TRBV7-9; J: TRBJ1-1; DNA: TGTGCCAGCAGGAGCAACCGGGCCTCGAACACTGAAGCTTTCTTT; CDR3: CASRSNRASNTEAFF
size: .; D: .; V: TRBV20-1; J: TRBJ2-5; DNA: TGCAGTGCTAGGGAAGAAGCGGGCCAAGAGACCCAGTACTTC; CDR3: CSAREEAGQETQYF
size: many; D: TRBD1; V: TRBV7-3; J: TRBJ2-3; DNA: TGTGCCAGCAGCTCGACGCCAGGGGGATGGGGCACAGATACGCAGTATTTT; CDR3: CASSSTPGGWGTDTQYF
size: .; D: TRBD2; V: TRBV12-3/TRBV12-4; J: TRBJ2-4; DNA: TGTGCCAGCAGCCCTACGACTAGCGGTAGGGGAAACATTCAGTACTTC; CDR3: CASSPTTSGRGNIQYF
size: many; D: .; V: TRBV4-1; J: TRBJ2-4; DNA: TGCGCCAGCAGCCCTACAGGGTGGGACATTCAGTACTTC; CDR3: CASSPTGWDIQYF
size: many; D: .; V: TRBV11-1; J: TRBJ2-3; DNA: TGTGCCAGCAGCTTAGGCCCTCGAACAGATACGCAGTATTTT; CDR3: CASSLGPRTDTQYF
size: many; D: .; V: TRBV15; J: TRBJ1-1; DNA: TGTGCCACCAGCAGGACGACACTACTGAACACTGAAGCTTTCTTT; CDR3: CATSRTTLLNTEAFF
size: few; D: .; V: TRBV5-5; J: TRBJ2-7; DNA: TGTGCCAGCAGCTTGGCCCAACTAGATCTCGAGCAGTACTTC; CDR3: CASSLAQLDLEQYF
size: .; D: .; V: TRBV6-1; J: TRBJ2-6; DNA: TGTGCCAGCAGGCCGGTCTATCGTAGCTCTGGGGCCAACGTCCTGACTTTC; CDR3: CASRPVYRSSGANVLTF
size: many; D: .; V: TRBV7-9; J: TRBJ2-5; DNA: TGTGCCAGCAGCCCACCGTCCGTACCCCAAGAGACCCAGTACTTC; CDR3: CASSPPSVPQETQYF
size: many; D: .; V: TRBV2; J: TRBJ1-2; DNA: TGTGCCAGCAAAAGACCGACAGAGAACTATGGCTACACCTTC; CDR3: CASKRPTENYGYTF
size: many; D: .; V: TRBV13; J: TRBJ2-7; DNA: TGTGCCAGCAGCCCAAGCAGGGGCTACGAGCAGTACTTC; CDR3: CASSPSRGYEQYF
size: .; D: .; V: TRBV5-5; J: TRBJ1-1; DNA: TGTGCCAGCAGCTTGGTCAGGGGCAAGGCTTTCTTT; CDR3: CASSLVRGKAFF
size: few; D: TRBD1; V: TRBV9; J: TRBJ2-3; DNA: TGTGCCAGCAGGCAAGGACAGGATAGCACAGATACGCAGTATTTT; CDR3: CASRQGQDSTDTQYF
size: many; D: .; V: TRBV7-2; J: TRBJ2-7; DNA: TGTGCCAGCAGCTCCGGAGGGGCGGGGAGGAACGAGCAGTACTTC; CDR3: CASSSGGAGRNEQYF
size: .; D: TRBD1; V: TRBV5-1; J: TRBJ2-1; DNA: TGCGCCAGCAGCTTGGACGGGAACACCGAGATGGGGACAGGGTCCTACAATGAGCAGTTCTTC; CDR3: CASSLDGNTEMGTGSYNEQFF
size: many; D: TRBD1; V: TRBV6-1; J: TRBJ2-7; DNA: TGTGCCAGTAAGGGGCCCCGGGACAGGGGTCATCACGAGCAGTACTTC; CDR3: CASKGPRDRGHHEQYF
size: many; D: TRBD2; V: TRBV20-1; J: TRBJ2-7; DNA: TGCAGTGCCCGGACTAGTCTGTCCTACGAGCAGTACTTC; CDR3: CSARTSLSYEQYF
size: few; D: .; V: TRBV7-9; J: TRBJ1-2; DNA: TGTGCCAGCAGCCCACCTCTACAGGAGAACTATGGCTACACCTTC; CDR3: CASSPPLQENYGYTF
size: few; D: TRBD2; V: TRBV7-3; J: TRBJ2-1; DNA: TGTGCCAGCAGCTCGTTAGCGGGGCCATACAATGAGCAGTTCTTC; CDR3: CASSSLAGPYNEQFF
size: .; D: .; V: TRBV2; J: TRBJ1-1; DNA: TGTGCCAGCGCCCGATGGGGGGAGGCCCCTGAAGCTTTCTTT; CDR3: CASARWGEAPEAFF